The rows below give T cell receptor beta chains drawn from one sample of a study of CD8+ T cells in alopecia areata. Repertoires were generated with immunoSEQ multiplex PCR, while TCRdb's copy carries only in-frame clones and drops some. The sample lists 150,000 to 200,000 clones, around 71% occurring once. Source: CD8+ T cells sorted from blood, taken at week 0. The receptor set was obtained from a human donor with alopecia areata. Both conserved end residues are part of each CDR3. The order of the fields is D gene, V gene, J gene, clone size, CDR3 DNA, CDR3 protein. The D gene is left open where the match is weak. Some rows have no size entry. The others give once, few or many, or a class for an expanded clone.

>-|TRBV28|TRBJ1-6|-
TGTGCCAGCAGCGGACAGTGGAATTCACCCCTCCACTTT
CASSGQWNSPLHF
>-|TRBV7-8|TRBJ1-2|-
TGTGCCAGCAGCTTAGGTGGTGGCTACACCTTC
CASSLGGGYTF
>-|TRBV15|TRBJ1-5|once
TGTGCCACCAGCAGGACAGCGACCACCAGGGGCAATCAGCCCCAGCATTTT
CATSRTATTRGNQPQHF
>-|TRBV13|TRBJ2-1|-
TGTGCCAGCAGCTTATTAGGGACCGCCGGCAATGAGCAGTTCTTC
CASSLLGTAGNEQFF
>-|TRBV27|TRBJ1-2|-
TGTGCCAGCAGTTTATCCCCGGGATGGGGGGGGGCCTATGGCTACACCTTC
CASSLSPGWGGAYGYTF
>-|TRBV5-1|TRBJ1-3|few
TGCGCCAGCAGCTTCTCCGGGACGGTTGGAAACACCATATATTTT
CASSFSGTVGNTIYF
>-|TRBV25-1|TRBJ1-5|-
TGTGCCAGCAGTCACCCAGACAGTAATCAGCCCCAGCATTTT
CASSHPDSNQPQHF
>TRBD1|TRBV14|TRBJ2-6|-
TGTGCCAGCAGCCCGAGGGGGCCCTCTGGGGCCAACGTCCTGACTTTC
CASSPRGPSGANVLTF
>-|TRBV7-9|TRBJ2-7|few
TGTGCCAGCAGGCAAACCTCAGCTGGGGGCAACGAGCAGTACTTC
CASRQTSAGGNEQYF
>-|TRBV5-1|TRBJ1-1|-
TGCGCCAGCAGACGCCGGGGCCTCACTGAAGCTTTCTTT
CASRRRGLTEAFF